The clone carrying this TCR beta chain was detected a few times. The antigen is unknown. This sample was included in a study of molecular identifiers for immune sequencing clone quantification. As for the study in general: In replicates, the authors split RNA from about 19,000 or 110,000 naive CD8 cells five ways and sequenced four. Study outcomes and limitations: A shared barcode on identical TCR molecules could lead to underestimated sizes for highly expanded clones.

The CDR3 loop spans 16 amino acids. Looked up from germline, CDR1 is MNHEY and CDR2 is SMNVEV (reference sequence). Deletions cut 2 bases from V and 0 bases from J, with 13 bases between. Bulk TCR library preparation followed previously described methods with listed TCR primers. From the PCR reads, TCRdb called clonotypes with MiXCR, one entry per CDR3 protein. The profile shows nearly 650,000 distinct CDR3 sequences, 25% of them singletons. Sorting recovered naive CD8 T cells on a CD8+CD4-CCR7+CD45RA+ profile. This chain links TRBV27 with TRBJ1-2, with D tentatively TRBD1 (6 bases). This receptor was identified in a human donor in good health. Some libraries in this study had Jurkat cell RNA spiked in. Sequencing input: naive CD8+ T cells from blood, with Jurkat cell RNA spiked in. Subset given: FACS-sorted CD8+CD4-CCR7+CD45RA+ naive T cells. CDR3 loop: CASSLRPGAPNYGYTF. DNA of the CDR3: TGTGCCAGCAGTTTACGGCCAGGGGCACCTAACTATGGCTACACCTTC.